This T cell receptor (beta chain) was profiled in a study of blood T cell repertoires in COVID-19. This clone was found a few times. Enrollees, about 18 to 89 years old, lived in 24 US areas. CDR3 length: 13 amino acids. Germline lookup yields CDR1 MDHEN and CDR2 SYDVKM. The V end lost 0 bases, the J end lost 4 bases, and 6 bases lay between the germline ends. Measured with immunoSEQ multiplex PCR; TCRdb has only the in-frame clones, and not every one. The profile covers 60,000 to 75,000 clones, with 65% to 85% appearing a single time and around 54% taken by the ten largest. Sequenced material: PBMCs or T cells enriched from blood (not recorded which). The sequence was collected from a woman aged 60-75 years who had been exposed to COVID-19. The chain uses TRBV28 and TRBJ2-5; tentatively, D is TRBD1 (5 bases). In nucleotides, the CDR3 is TGTGCCAGCAGTTTATGGCAGGGAGAGACCCAGTACTTC. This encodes CASSLWQGETQYF.